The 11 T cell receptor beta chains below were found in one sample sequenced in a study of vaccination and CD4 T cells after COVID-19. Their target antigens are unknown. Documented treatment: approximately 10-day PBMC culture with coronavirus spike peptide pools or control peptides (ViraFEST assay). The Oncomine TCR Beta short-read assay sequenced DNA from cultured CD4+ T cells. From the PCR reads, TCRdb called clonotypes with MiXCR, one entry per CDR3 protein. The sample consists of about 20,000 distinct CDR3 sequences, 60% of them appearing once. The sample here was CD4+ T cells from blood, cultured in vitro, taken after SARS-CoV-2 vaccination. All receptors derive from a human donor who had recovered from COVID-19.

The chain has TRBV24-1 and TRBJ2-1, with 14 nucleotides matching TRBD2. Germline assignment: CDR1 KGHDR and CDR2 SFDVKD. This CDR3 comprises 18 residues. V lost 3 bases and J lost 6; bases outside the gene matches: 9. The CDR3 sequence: CATSDTTSGRAISNEQFF. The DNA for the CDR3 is TGTGCCACCAGTGATACGACTAGCGGGAGGGCCATCAGCAATGAGCAGTTCTTC.

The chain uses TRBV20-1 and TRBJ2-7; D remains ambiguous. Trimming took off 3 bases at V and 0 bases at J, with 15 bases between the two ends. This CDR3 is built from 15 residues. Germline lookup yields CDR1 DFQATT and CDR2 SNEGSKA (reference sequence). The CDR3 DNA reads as TGCAGTGCTAGTTTTTTGGACCGGAGCTCCTACGAGCAGTACTTC. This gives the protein CSASFLDRSSYEQYF.

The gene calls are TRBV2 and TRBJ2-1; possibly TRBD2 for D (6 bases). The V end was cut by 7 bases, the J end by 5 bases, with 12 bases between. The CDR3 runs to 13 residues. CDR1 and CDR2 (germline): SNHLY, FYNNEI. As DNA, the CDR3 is TGTGCCAGCACGGTAGCGGTAAACAATGAGCAGTTCTTC. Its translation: CASTVAVNNEQFF.

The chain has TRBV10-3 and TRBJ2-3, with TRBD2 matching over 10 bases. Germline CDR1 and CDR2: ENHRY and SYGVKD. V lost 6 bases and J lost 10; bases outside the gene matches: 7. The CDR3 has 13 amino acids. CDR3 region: CAIRASGSGSQYF. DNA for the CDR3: TGTGCCATCAGGGCTAGCGGGAGTGGTTCGCAGTATTTT.

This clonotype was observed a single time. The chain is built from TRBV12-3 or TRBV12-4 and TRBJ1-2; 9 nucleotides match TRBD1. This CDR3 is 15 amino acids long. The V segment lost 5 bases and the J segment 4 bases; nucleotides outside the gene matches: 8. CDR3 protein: CASSNAGTGSYGYTF. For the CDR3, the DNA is TGTGCCAGCAGTAACGCCGGGACAGGGAGCTATGGCTACACCTTC.

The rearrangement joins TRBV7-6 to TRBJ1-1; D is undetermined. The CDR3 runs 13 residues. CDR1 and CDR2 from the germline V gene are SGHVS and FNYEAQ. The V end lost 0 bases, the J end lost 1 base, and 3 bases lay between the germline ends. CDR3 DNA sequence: TGTGCCAGCAGCTTAGCACAGAACACTGAAGCTTTCTTT. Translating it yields CASSLAQNTEAFF.

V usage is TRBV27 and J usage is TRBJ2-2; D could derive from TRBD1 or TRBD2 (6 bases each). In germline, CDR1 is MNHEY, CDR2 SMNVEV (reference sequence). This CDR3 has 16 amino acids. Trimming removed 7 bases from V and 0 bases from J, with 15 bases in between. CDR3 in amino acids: CASTTRGLANTGELFF. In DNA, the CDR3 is TGTGCCAGCACTACCAGGGGACTCGCGAACACCGGGGAGCTGTTTTTT.

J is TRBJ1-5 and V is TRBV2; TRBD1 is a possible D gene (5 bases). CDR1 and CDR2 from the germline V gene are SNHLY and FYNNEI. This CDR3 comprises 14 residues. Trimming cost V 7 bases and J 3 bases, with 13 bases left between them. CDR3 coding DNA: TGTGCCAGCACCTCGGGGGGGGTCAATCAGCCCCAGCATTTT. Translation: CASTSGGVNQPQHF.

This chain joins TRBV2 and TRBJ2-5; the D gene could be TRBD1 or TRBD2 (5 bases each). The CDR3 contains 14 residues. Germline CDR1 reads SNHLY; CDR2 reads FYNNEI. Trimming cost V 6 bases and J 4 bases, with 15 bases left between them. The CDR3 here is CASSLGARGETQYF. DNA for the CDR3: TGTGCCAGCAGCCTCGGGGCGCGAGGAGAGACCCAGTACTTC.

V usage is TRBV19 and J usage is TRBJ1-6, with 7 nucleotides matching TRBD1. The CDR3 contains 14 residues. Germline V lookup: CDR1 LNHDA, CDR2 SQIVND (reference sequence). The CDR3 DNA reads TGTGCTTCTGCGCTGGGACAGAATAATTCACCCCTCCACTTT. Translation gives CASALGQNNSPLHF.

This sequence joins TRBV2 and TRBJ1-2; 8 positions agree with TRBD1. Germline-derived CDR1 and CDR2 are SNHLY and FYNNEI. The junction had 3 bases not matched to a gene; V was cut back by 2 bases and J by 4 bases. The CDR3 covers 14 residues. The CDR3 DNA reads TGTGCCAGCAGTGAACAGGGGGCTAGCTATGGCTACACCTTC. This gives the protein CASSEQGASYGYTF.